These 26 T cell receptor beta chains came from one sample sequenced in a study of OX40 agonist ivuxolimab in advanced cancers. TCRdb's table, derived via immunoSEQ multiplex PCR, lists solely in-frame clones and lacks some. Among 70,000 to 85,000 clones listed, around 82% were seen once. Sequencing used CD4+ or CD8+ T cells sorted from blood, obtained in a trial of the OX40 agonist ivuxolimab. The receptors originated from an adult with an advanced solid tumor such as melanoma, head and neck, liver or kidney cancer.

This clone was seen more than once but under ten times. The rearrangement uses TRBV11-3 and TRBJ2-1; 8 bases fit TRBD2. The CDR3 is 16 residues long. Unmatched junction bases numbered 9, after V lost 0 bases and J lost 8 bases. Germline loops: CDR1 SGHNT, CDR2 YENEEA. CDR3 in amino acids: CASSLDLRGGRHEQFF. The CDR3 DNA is TGTGCCAGCAGCTTAGATCTCCGGGGGGGTAGGCATGAGCAGTTCTTC.

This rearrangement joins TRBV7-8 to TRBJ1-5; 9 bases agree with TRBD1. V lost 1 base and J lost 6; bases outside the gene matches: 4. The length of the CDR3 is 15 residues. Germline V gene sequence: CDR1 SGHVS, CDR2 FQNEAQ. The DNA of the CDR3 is TGTGCCAGCAGCTTAGGGGACAGGGCGGGTCAGCCCCAGCATTTT. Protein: CASSLGDRAGQPQHF. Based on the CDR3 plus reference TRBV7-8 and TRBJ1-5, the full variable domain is GAGVSQSPRYKVAKRGQDVALRCDPISGHVSLFWYQQALGQGPEFLTYFQNEAQLDKSGLPSDRFFAERPEGSVSTLKIQRTQQEDSAVYLCASSLGDRAGQPQHFGDGTRLSIL.

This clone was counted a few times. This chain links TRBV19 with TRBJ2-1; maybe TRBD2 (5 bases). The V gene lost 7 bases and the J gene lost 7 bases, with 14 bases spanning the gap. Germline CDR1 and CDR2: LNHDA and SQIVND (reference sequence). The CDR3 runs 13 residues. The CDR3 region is CASKADARNEQFF. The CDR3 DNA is TGTGCCAGTAAAGCGGACGCTAGGAATGAGCAGTTCTTC.

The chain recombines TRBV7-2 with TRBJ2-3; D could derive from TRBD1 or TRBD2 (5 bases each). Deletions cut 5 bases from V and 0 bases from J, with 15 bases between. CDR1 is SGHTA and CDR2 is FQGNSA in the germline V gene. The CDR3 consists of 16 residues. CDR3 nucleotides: TGTGCCAGCAGCCGCACCGGGACGGCTAGCACAGATACGCAGTATTTT. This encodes CASSRTGTASTDTQYF.

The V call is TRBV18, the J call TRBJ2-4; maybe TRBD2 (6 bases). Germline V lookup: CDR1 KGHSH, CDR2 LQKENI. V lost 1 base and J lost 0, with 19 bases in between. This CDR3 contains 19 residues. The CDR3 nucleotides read TGTGCCAGCTCACCACTCGCTAGCGACTTGCCATTAGCCAAAAACATTCAGTACTTC. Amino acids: CASSPLASDLPLAKNIQYF.

In DNA form, the CDR3 reads TGTGCCAGCAGCTTGGGAGGGTTTACTTCACCCCTCCACTTT. Its translation: CASSLGGFTSPLHF. V usage is TRBV5-8 and J usage is TRBJ1-6, with unresolved D. Germline CDR1 and CDR2: SGHTS and YDEGEE. The CDR3 covers 14 residues. The V end was cut by 0 bases, the J end by 9 bases, with 10 bases between.

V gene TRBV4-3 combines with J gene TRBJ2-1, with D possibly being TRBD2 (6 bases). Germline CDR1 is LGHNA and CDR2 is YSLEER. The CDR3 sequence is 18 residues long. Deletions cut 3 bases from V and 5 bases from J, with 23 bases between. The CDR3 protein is CASSQSLNRRDPHNEQFF. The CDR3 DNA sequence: TGCGCCAGCAGCCAGTCTTTAAATAGGCGGGATCCTCACAATGAGCAGTTCTTC.

CDR3 DNA sequence: TGTGCCAGCAGCGTAGGACAGGGGGGACTAGCCCCCGATGTTGAGCAGTACTTC. Amino acids: CASSVGQGGLAPDVEQYF. V is TRBV9 and J is TRBJ2-7; D possibly uses TRBD1 or TRBD2 (9 bases each). With 0 bases removed from V and 7 bases from J, the gap between germline ends came to 26 bases. The length of the CDR3 is 18 residues. From germline, CDR1 is SGDLS and CDR2 YYNGEE.

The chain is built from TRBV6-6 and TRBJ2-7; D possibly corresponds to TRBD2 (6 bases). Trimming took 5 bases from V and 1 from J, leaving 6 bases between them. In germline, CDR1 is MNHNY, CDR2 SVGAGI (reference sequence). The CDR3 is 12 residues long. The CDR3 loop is CASSGTSYEQYF. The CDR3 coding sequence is TGTGCCAGCAGTGGGACTTCCTACGAGCAGTACTTC.

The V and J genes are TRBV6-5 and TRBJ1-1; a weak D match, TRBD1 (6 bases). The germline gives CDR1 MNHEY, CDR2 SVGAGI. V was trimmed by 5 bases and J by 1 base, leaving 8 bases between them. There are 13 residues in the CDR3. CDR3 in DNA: TGTGCCAGCAGTGGGGGGGCGAACACTGAAGCTTTCTTT. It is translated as CASSGGANTEAFF.

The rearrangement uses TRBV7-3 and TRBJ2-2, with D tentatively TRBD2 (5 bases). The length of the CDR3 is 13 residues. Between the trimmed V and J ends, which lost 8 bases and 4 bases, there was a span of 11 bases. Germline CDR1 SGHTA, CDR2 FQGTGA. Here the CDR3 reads CASSTAGTGELFF. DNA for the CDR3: TGTGCCAGCTCAACCGCGGGCACCGGGGAGCTGTTTTTT.

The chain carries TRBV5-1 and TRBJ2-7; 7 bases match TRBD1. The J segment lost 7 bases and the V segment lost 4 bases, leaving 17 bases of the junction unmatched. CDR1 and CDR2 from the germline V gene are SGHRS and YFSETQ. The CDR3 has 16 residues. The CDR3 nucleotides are TGCGCCAGCAGCCAGATCTCCGGGACAGAGCTGTTGGAGCAGTACTTC. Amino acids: CASSQISGTELLEQYF.

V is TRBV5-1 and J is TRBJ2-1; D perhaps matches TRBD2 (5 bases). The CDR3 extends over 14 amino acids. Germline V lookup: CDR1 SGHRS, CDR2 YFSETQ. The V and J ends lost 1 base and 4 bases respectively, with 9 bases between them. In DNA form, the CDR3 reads TGCGCCAGCAGCTTGTCCCAGCGGTACAATGAGCAGTTCTTC. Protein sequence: CASSLSQRYNEQFF. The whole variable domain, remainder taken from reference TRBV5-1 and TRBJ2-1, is KAGVTQTPRYLIKTRGQQVTLSCSPISGHRSVSWYQQTPGQGLQFLFEYFSETQRNKGNFPGRFSGRQFSNSRSEMNVSTLELGDSALYLCASSLSQRYNEQFFGPGTRLTVL.

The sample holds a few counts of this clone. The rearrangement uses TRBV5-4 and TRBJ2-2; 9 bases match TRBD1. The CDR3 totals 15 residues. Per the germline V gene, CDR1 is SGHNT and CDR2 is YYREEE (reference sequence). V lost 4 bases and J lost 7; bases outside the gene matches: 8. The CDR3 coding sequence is TGTGCCAGCAGCAAATGGGACAGGGCCTTCGGGGAGCTGTTTTTT. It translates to CASSKWDRAFGELFF.

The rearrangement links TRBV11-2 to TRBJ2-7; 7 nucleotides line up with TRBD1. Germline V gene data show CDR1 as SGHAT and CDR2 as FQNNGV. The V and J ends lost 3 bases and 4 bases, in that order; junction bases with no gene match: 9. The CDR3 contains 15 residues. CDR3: CASSFSRQGGYEQYF. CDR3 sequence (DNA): TGTGCCAGCAGCTTTTCGAGACAGGGTGGTTACGAGCAGTACTTC.

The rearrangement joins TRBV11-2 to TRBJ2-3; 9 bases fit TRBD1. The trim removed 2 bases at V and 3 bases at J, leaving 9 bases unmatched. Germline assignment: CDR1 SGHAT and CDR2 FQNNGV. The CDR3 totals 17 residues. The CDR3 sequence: CASSLRGQGRLTDTQYF. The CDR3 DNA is TGTGCCAGCAGCTTAAGGGGACAGGGACGGTTGACAGATACGCAGTATTTT.

CDR3 region: CASSYRQGGDGELFF. In DNA form, the CDR3 reads TGTGCCAGCAGTTATAGACAAGGGGGTGACGGGGAGCTGTTTTTT. The chain has TRBV11-3 and TRBJ2-2; weak D call: TRBD1 (6 bases). V was pared by 6 bases and J by 7 bases, with 18 bases between. Germline V gene lookup returns CDR1 SGHNT and CDR2 YENEEA. The CDR3 totals 15 residues.

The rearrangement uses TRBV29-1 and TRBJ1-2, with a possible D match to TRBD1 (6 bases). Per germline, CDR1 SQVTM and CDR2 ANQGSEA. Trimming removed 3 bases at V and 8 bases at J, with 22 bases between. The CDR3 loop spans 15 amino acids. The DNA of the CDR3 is TGCAGCGTTGAGAGTTGGGGGGGCACCCTAGCGGGCTACACCTTC. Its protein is CSVESWGGTLAGYTF.

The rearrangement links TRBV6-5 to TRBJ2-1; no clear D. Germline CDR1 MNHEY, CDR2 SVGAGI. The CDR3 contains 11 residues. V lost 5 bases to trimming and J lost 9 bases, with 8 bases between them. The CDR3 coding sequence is TGTGCCAGCAGTCTCGTTTCTGAGCAGTTCTTC. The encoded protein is CASSLVSEQFF.

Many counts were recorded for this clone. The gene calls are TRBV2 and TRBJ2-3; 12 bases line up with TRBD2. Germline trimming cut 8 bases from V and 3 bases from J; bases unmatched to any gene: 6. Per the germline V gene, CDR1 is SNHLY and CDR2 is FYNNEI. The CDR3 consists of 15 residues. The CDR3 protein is CASPPTSGGTDTQYF. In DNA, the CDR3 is TGTGCCAGCCCACCGACTAGCGGGGGAACAGATACGCAGTATTTT.

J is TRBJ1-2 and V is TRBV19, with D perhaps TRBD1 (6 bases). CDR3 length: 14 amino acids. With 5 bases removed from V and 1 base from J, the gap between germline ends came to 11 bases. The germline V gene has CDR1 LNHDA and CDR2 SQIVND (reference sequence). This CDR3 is CASSVGQINYGYTF. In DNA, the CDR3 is TGTGCCAGTAGTGTAGGACAGATTAACTATGGCTACACCTTC.

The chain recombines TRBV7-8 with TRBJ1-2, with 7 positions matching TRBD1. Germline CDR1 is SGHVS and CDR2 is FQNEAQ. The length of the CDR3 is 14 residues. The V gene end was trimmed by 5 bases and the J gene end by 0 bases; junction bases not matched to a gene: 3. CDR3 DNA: TGTGCCAGCAGCAGGGGACAGCCTAACTATGGCTACACCTTC. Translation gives CASSRGQPNYGYTF. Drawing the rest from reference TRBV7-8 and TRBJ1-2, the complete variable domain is GAGVSQSPRYKVAKRGQDVALRCDPISGHVSLFWYQQALGQGPEFLTYFQNEAQLDKSGLPSDRFFAERPEGSVSTLKIQRTQQEDSAVYLCASSRGQPNYGYTFGSGTRLTVV.

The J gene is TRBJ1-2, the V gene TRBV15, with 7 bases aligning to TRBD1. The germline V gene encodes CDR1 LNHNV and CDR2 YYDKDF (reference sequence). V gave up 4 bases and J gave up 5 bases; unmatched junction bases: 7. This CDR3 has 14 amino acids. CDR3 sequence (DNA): TGTGCCACCAGCATAGACAGGGTTGGGTATGGCTACACCTTC. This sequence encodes CATSIDRVGYGYTF.

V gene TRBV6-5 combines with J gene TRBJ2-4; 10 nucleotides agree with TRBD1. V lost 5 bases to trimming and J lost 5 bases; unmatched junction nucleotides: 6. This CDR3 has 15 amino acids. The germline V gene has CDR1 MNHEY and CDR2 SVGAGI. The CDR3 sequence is CASSRSGTGENIQYF. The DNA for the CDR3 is TGTGCCAGCAGTCGGTCCGGGACAGGGGAAAACATTCAGTACTTC.

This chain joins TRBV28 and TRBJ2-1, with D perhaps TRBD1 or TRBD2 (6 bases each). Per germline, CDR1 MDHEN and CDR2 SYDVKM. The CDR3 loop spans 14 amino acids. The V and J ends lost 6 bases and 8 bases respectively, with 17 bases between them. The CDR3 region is CASRKGGIAYEQFF. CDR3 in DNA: TGTGCCAGCAGAAAGGGGGGAATCGCATATGAGCAGTTCTTC.

The CDR3 DNA sequence: TGTGCCAGCAGCCACCTAACCGCTTTAGCGGGAGGCGCCGGGGAGCTGTTTTTT. This codes for CASSHLTALAGGAGELFF. V gene TRBV4-2 combines with J gene TRBJ2-2; the match to TRBD2 covers 10 bases. The J segment lost 6 bases and the V segment lost 3 bases, leaving 13 bases of the junction unmatched. The CDR3 covers 18 residues. Germline loops: CDR1 LGHNA, CDR2 YNFKEQ.